The 17 T cell receptor beta chains reported below all come from one sample, sequenced in a study of blood T cell repertoires in COVID-19 (dated by TCRdb to about 2020). Library generation was performed with the immunoSEQ multiplex PCR assay. Held by TCRdb, this immuneACCESS table contains in-frame sequences only and omits some clones. Under half of the omission traces to an unresolved V gene where checked; the cause of the rest is unknown. Within this sample are some 31,000 clones, with 78% of them counted one time only. 7.4% of the sample goes to the ten largest clones. Sequences were obtained from peripheral blood. The source is a woman aged 60-75 years with acute or convalescent COVID-19.

The V and J genes are TRBV5-6 and TRBJ2-7, with D hard to call. Germline lookup yields CDR1 SGHDT and CDR2 YYEEEE. The V gene lost 4 bases and the J gene lost 7 bases, with 9 bases spanning the gap. This CDR3 is built from 11 residues. The CDR3 region has the DNA TGTGCCAGCAGCCTACAACAGGAGCAGTACTTC. This sequence encodes CASSLQQEQYF.

This chain joins TRBV30 and TRBJ2-7, with 7 bases fitting TRBD1. With 2 bases clipped from V and 3 bases from J, the junction kept 7 bases outside the gene matches. This CDR3 is built from 14 residues. Germline CDR1 and CDR2: GTSNPN and SVGIG (reference sequence). The CDR3 nucleotides read TGTGCCTGGAGTCCCGAGACAGGGAACTACGAGCAGTACTTC. Protein: CAWSPETGNYEQYF.

The V gene is TRBV5-1, the J gene TRBJ1-6; D might be TRBD1 (5 bases). This CDR3 is 14 amino acids long. Germline V gene data show CDR1 as SGHRS and CDR2 as YFSETQ. Trimming cost V 0 bases and J 8 bases, with 9 bases left between them. This CDR3 reads CASSLGGAYSPLHF. DNA for the CDR3: TGCGCCAGCAGCTTGGGGGGCGCCTATTCACCCCTCCACTTT. The full variable domain, in which reference TRBV5-1 and TRBJ1-6 provide the parts outside the CDR3, is KAGVTQTPRYLIKTRGQQVTLSCSPISGHRSVSWYQQTPGQGLQFLFEYFSETQRNKGNFPGRFSGRQFSNSRSEMNVSTLELGDSALYLCASSLGGAYSPLHFGNGTRLTVT.

The chain couples TRBV12-5 to TRBJ2-5; 7 positions match TRBD2. The CDR3 has 13 residues. Looked up from germline, CDR1 is LGHNT and CDR2 is FRNRAP. The V segment lost 6 bases and the J segment 5 bases; nucleotides outside the gene matches: 6. The DNA for the CDR3 is TGTGCTAGTGGCATACAAGCGGGGGAGACCCAGTACTTC. It specifies CASGIQAGETQYF.

The CDR3 nucleotides are TGTGCCACCAGCAGGGGCAATCCTGCAACTAATGAAAAACTGTTTTTT. This translates into CATSRGNPATNEKLFF. V usage is TRBV15 and J usage is TRBJ1-4; D unresolved. The V end was cut by 3 bases, the J end by 0 bases, with 11 bases between. CDR1 and CDR2 from the germline V gene are LNHNV and YYDKDF (reference sequence). The CDR3 extends over 16 amino acids.

The chain uses TRBV29-1 and TRBJ1-1; D might be TRBD1 (5 bases). Germline V CDR1 and CDR2: SQVTM, ANQGSEA. The CDR3 spans 13 residues. Between the trimmed V and J ends, which lost 3 bases and 1 base, there was a span of 9 bases. CDR3 residues: CSVDGGENTEAFF. CDR3 nucleotides: TGCAGCGTTGACGGGGGGGAGAACACTGAAGCTTTCTTT.

This sequence joins TRBV28 and TRBJ1-5; no reliable D call. The length of the CDR3 is 14 residues. Germline V gene lookup returns CDR1 MDHEN and CDR2 SYDVKM. V lost 6 bases and J 7 bases, leaving 16 bases between the germline ends. This CDR3 reads CASSPWEDEQPQHF. For the CDR3, the DNA is TGTGCCAGCAGCCCTTGGGAGGATGAACAGCCCCAGCATTTT.

This chain links TRBV2 with TRBJ2-3, with a tentative D call TRBD1 (6 bases). V was trimmed by 4 bases and J by 5 bases, leaving 13 bases between them. CDR3 size: 14 residues. CDR1 and CDR2 (germline): SNHLY, FYNNEI. CDR3 residues: CASSVLGGEDTQYF. The CDR3 DNA sequence: TGTGCCAGCAGTGTCCTAGGGGGTGAAGATACGCAGTATTTT.

The J gene is TRBJ2-1, the V gene TRBV24-1, with 8 bases that match TRBD1. This CDR3 contains 16 residues. Germline-derived CDR1 and CDR2 are KGHDR and SFDVKD. J was trimmed by 7 bases and V by 4 bases; bases with no gene match: 11. CDR3 loop: CATSEAGTGRGNEQFF. The DNA of the CDR3 is TGTGCCACCAGTGAAGCCGGGACAGGACGGGGGAATGAGCAGTTCTTC.

V gene TRBV9 combines with J gene TRBJ2-3; 7 bases are a match to TRBD2. CDR3 length equals 15 residues. CDR1 and CDR2 (germline): SGDLS, YYNGEE. V lost 4 bases, J lost 2 bases, and 7 bases stayed unmatched. In DNA, the CDR3 is TGTGCCAGCAGCCTCAGCGGGACCCCCACAGATACGCAGTATTTT. Protein sequence: CASSLSGTPTDTQYF.

The CDR3 nucleotides are TGCGCCAGCAGTGCAGGGCGTCAATATGGCTACACCTTC. Translating it yields CASSAGRQYGYTF. V usage is TRBV10-1 and J usage is TRBJ1-2, with a possible D match to TRBD1 (5 bases). There are 13 residues in the CDR3. Trimming left V 4 bases short and J 5 bases short, with 11 bases between. Germline assignment: CDR1 WNHNN and CDR2 SYGVQD (reference sequence).

The V call is TRBV5-1, the J call TRBJ2-3, with D tentatively TRBD2 (6 bases). Deletions cut 1 base from V and 2 bases from J, with 11 bases between. The length of the CDR3 is 15 residues. The germline gives CDR1 SGHRS, CDR2 YFSETQ. In DNA form, the CDR3 reads TGCGCCAGCAGCTTGTCGGGGGTCTCCACAGATACGCAGTATTTT. Translation: CASSLSGVSTDTQYF.

V is TRBV6-5 and J is TRBJ1-2; no clear D. V lost 6 bases and J lost 0, with 11 bases in between. The CDR3 is 14 residues long. Germline CDR1 and CDR2: MNHEY and SVGAGI. CDR3 sequence (DNA): TGTGCCAGCAGAGATCAGCGAGCTAACTATGGCTACACCTTC. Translated: CASRDQRANYGYTF.

In this sample, this clone turned up a few times. The chain recombines TRBV19 with TRBJ1-3; D unresolved. Germline V gene data show CDR1 as LNHDA and CDR2 as SQIVND (reference sequence). The CDR3 runs 16 residues. V was trimmed by 0 bases and J by 0 bases, leaving 9 bases between them. CDR3: CASSIDQLYSGNTIYF. The CDR3 DNA reads TGTGCCAGTAGTATAGATCAACTCTACTCTGGAAACACCATATATTTT.

V is TRBV5-1 and J is TRBJ1-4, with D uncertain. The ends were cut back, 3 bases at V and 8 bases at J, with 14 bases in the middle. Germline CDR1 and CDR2: SGHRS and YFSETQ. The CDR3 has 14 residues. The CDR3: CASSSTRNAEKLFF. CDR3 nucleotide sequence: TGCGCCAGCAGCTCCACGCGGAATGCGGAAAAACTGTTTTTT.

This rearrangement joins TRBV7-9 to TRBJ2-1, with 8 positions matching TRBD1. CDR1 and CDR2 from the germline V gene are SEHNR and FQNEAQ (reference sequence). Trimming at V came to 5 bases and at J to 7 bases, leaving 7 bases not matched to a gene. This CDR3 has 14 residues. This CDR3 is CASSPTGVSNEQFF. The CDR3 nucleotides read TGTGCCAGCAGCCCGACAGGGGTCTCAAATGAGCAGTTCTTC. Full variable domain (missing parts from reference TRBV7-9 and TRBJ2-1): DTGVSQNPRHKITKRGQNVTFRCDPISEHNRLYWYRQTLGQGPEFLTYFQNEAQLEKSRLLSDRFSAERPKGSFSTLEIQRTEQGDSAMYLCASSPTGVSNEQFFGPGTRLTVL.

This chain connects TRBV9 to TRBJ2-3, with D unresolved. The V and J ends lost 0 bases and 2 bases respectively, with 7 bases between them. This CDR3 comprises 14 residues. The germline V gene has CDR1 SGDLS and CDR2 YYNGEE. This CDR3 reads CASSVESDTDTQYF. The CDR3 coding sequence is TGTGCCAGCAGCGTAGAGAGTGACACAGATACGCAGTATTTT.